Presented here are 4 T cell receptor beta chains from one specimen sequenced in a study of blood T cells in healthy people across ages. The second PCR ran roughly 6 to 11 cycles with a sample-barcoded 5' primer and J-beta primers. TCRdb used MiXCR to reprocess the 5' RACE reads, holding one entry per CDR3 protein. The data hold 500,000 to 550,000 distinct CDR3 sequences, with less than 25% observed a single time. The same sample was also used in a study of T cells of mothers and their children.

The source material was blood. The receptor set was obtained from a boy between 10 and 17 years old in good health.

This clonotype has more than one count but fewer than ten. The rearrangement joins TRBV27 to TRBJ2-1, with 10 bases aligning to TRBD2. The germline gives CDR1 MNHEY, CDR2 SMNVEV (reference sequence). The CDR3 runs to 15 residues. J gave up 3 bases and V 8 bases, and 7 bases lay outside the gene matches. The chain's CDR3 is CASRTGTSDYNEQFF. The CDR3 DNA is TGTGCCAGCCGCACAGGGACTAGCGACTACAATGAGCAGTTCTTC.

The chain recombines TRBV4-3 with TRBJ2-5, with 9 bases aligning to TRBD1. The DNA end is more similar to TRBJ2-7, so the J call may be wrong. There are 15 residues in the CDR3. CDR1 is LGHNA, CDR2 YSLEER, per germline. The CDR3 reads CASSHAATGGYEQYF. The CDR3 coding sequence is TGCGCCAGCAGCCATGCCGCGACAGGGGGCTACGAGCAGTACTTC.

This sequence joins TRBV6-1 and TRBJ2-1, with 10 bases identical to TRBD2. V lost 6 bases, J lost 2 bases, and 19 bases stayed unmatched. The CDR3 is 20 amino acids. Germline V gives CDR1 MNHNS, CDR2 SASEGT. In nucleotides, the CDR3 is TGTGCCAGCAGCCCCCTGGGGCTAGCGGGAGCAGATCCCGCCTACAATGAGCAGTTCTTC. Translating it yields CASSPLGLAGADPAYNEQFF.

The V and J genes are TRBV7-9 and TRBJ1-2; D remains unclear. With 0 bases removed from V and 0 bases from J, the gap between germline ends came to 8 bases. The CDR3 is 15 residues long. Germline V gene data show CDR1 as SEHNR and CDR2 as FQNEAQ (reference sequence). The DNA for the CDR3 is TGTGCCAGCAGCTTAGCGCCTACTTCTAACTATGGCTACACCTTC. Translating it yields CASSLAPTSNYGYTF.